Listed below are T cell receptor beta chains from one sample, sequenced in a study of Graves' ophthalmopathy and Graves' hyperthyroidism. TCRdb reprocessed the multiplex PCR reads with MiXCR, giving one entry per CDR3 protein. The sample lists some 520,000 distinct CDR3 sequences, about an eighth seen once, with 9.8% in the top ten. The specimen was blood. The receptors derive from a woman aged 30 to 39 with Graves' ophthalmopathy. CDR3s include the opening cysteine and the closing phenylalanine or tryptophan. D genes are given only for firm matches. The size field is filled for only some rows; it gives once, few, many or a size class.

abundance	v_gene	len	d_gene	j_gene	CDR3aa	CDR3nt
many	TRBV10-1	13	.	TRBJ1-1	CASSESVYTEAFF	TGCGCCAGCAGTGAGTCTGTCTACACTGAAGCTTTCTTT
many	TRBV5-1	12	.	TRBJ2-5	CASSLLRETQYF	TGTGCCAGCAGTTTACTGAGGGAGACCCAGTACTTC
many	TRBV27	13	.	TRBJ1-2	CASSFSPNYGYTF	TGTGCCAGCAGTTTTTCCCCCAACTATGGCTACACCTTC
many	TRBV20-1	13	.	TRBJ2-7	CSARSTKTYEQYF	TGCAGTGCTAGATCCACCAAGACCTACGAGCAGTACTTC
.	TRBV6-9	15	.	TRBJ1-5	CASSYSSTGHQPQHF	TGTGCCAGCAGTTATTCGTCGACAGGACATCAGCCCCAGCATTTT
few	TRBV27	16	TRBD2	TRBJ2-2	CASSPSMRLAAGELFF	TGTGCCAGCAGCCCCTCCATGCGACTAGCCGCCGGGGAGCTGTTTTTT
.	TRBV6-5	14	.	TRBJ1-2	CASSYGAGEYGYTF	TGTGCCAGCAGTTATGGGGCAGGGGAGTATGGCTACACCTTC
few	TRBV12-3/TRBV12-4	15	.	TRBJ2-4	CASRYQTGAKNIQYF	TGTGCCAGCAGGTACCAAACGGGGGCCAAAAACATTCAGTACTTC
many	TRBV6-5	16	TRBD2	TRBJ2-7	CASSYSDSGRSYEQYF	TGTGCCAGCAGTTACTCCGACAGCGGGAGGTCCTACGAGCAGTACTTC
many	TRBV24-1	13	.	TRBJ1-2	CATSDRENYGYTF	TGTGCCACCAGTGATAGGGAGAACTATGGCTACACCTTC
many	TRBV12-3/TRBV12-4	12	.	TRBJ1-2	CASTPLGLGYTF	TGTGCCAGCACCCCTTTAGGGCTTGGCTACACCTTC
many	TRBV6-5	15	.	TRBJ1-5	CASSHGGASGQPQHF	TGTGCCAGCAGTCACGGGGGGGCGAGCGGTCAGCCCCAGCATTTT
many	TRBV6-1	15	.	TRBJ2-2	CASSEYFRGTGELFF	TGTGCCAGCAGTGAATACTTCAGGGGCACCGGGGAGCTGTTTTTT
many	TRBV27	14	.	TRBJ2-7	CASSSRRISYEQYF	TGTGCCAGCAGTTCCCGACGGATCTCCTACGAGCAGTACTTC